These 27 T cell receptor beta chains share one sample of origin, sequenced in a study of cytomegalovirus exposure and HLA in healthy donors. PCR amplification relied on 60 Vbeta primers (plus 13 Jbeta primers). This table comes from immunoSEQ multiplex PCR, and its TCRdb copy is limited to in-frame clones, with some not included. The sample yields about 190,000 clones, around 88% seen once. Source material: PBMCs. The receptor set was obtained from a woman aged 25 to 39 in good health and CMV-seronegative.

This chain connects TRBV4-2 to TRBJ2-7; D call uncertain. Germline loops: CDR1 LGHNA, CDR2 YNFKEQ. CDR3 size: 16 residues. Trimming took off 0 bases at V and 1 base at J, with 13 bases between the two ends. The DNA of the CDR3 is TGTGCCAGCAGCCAAGAGACTCGCGCATATTCCTACGAGCAGTACTTC. Protein: CASSQETRAYSYEQYF.

The J gene is TRBJ2-7, the V gene TRBV5-1; TRBD2 matches 8 bases. The CDR3 is made up of 16 amino acids. Germline V lookup: CDR1 SGHRS, CDR2 YFSETQ. The V segment lost 0 bases and the J segment 0 bases; nucleotides outside the gene matches: 5. The CDR3 region is CASSLVLRGVSYEQYF. The CDR3 DNA reads TGCGCCAGCAGCTTGGTTTTGCGGGGGGTCTCCTACGAGCAGTACTTC.

This clone has just a few counts. The chain carries TRBV2 and TRBJ1-1; D remains ambiguous. Trimming took 8 bases from V and 4 from J, leaving 17 bases between them. The CDR3 extends over 14 amino acids. Per the germline V gene, CDR1 is SNHLY and CDR2 is FYNNEI. CDR3: CASPGPGGGTEAFF. The CDR3 bases are TGTGCCAGCCCGGGTCCCGGAGGAGGCACTGAAGCTTTCTTT. Variable domain in full (rest from reference TRBV2 and TRBJ1-1): EPEVTQTPSHQVTQMGQEVILRCVPISNHLYFYWYRQILGQKVEFLVSFYNNEISEKSEIFDDQFSVERPDGSNFTLKIRSTKLEDSAMYFCASPGPGGGTEAFFGQGTRLTVV.

The chain employs TRBV4-1 and TRBJ2-5, with a weak D call TRBD1 (5 bases). Trimming stripped 5 bases from V and 1 base from J, with 11 bases between. Germline V CDR1 and CDR2: MGHRA, YSYEKL. This CDR3 is 14 amino acids long. The CDR3 protein is CASSNRLGQETQYF. Written as DNA, the CDR3 is TGCGCCAGCAGCAACAGGTTAGGCCAAGAGACCCAGTACTTC.

Note on this clone: Other DNA sequences in the sample encode the same CDR3. The V and J genes are TRBV11-2 and TRBJ2-7, with D maybe TRBD2 (6 bases). Trimming removed 5 bases at V and 2 bases at J, with 7 bases between. The CDR3 is made up of 12 amino acids. Germline values: CDR1 SGHAT, CDR2 FQNNGV. CDR3: CASSPGAYEQYF. The CDR3 nucleotides read TGTGCCAGCAGCCCGGGGGCCTACGAGCAGTACTTC.

This chain connects TRBV20-1 to TRBJ1-1; D is unresolved. CDR1 DFQATT and CDR2 SNEGSKA come from the germline V gene (reference sequence). The CDR3 is made up of 11 amino acids. V was shortened by 6 bases and J by 3 bases, with 8 bases between the two germline ends. CDR3 sequence reads: CSAIQDTEAFF. CDR3 coding DNA: TGCAGTGCAATCCAGGACACTGAAGCTTTCTTT.

The chain is built from TRBV7-8 and TRBJ1-3, with 8 bases fitting TRBD1. V lost 5 bases, J lost 0 bases, and 9 bases stayed unmatched. Germline CDR1 SGHVS, CDR2 FQNEAQ. The CDR3 has 17 amino acids. The CDR3 DNA reads as TGTGCCAGCAGCCCCAGCCTCGACAGGGGCTCTGGAAACACCATATATTTT. This gives the protein CASSPSLDRGSGNTIYF.

This rearrangement joins TRBV7-2 to TRBJ1-2; D may be TRBD1 (6 bases). The CDR3 length is 14 residues. V dropped 1 base and J dropped 6 bases, with 12 bases sitting between them. Looked up from germline, CDR1 is SGHTA and CDR2 is FQGNSA. CDR3 amino acids: CASSLGLQGHGYTF. CDR3 DNA: TGTGCCAGCAGCTTAGGGCTACAGGGCCATGGCTACACCTTC. The full variable domain, with the rest looked up from reference TRBV7-2 and TRBJ1-2, is GAGVSQSPSNKVTEKGKDVELRCDPISGHTALYWYRQSLGQGLEFLIYFQGNSAPDKSGLPSDRFSAERTGGSVSTLTIQRTQQEDSAVYLCASSLGLQGHGYTFGSGTRLTVV.

The rearrangement uses TRBV28 and TRBJ2-3, with 8 bases that match TRBD1. Losses at the gene ends were 5 bases for V and 0 bases for J; bases not matched to a gene: 7. The length of the CDR3 is 16 residues. Germline CDR1 and CDR2: MDHEN and SYDVKM. CDR3 bases: TGTGCCAGCAGTCGTCGGGGACAGGAGAGCACAGATACGCAGTATTTT. This codes for CASSRRGQESTDTQYF.

The chain combines TRBV15 with TRBJ1-2; TRBD1 matches at 8 bases. Germline V gene data show CDR1 as LNHNV and CDR2 as YYDKDF (reference sequence). Trimming took 0 bases from V and 4 from J; bases not matched to a gene: 4. The CDR3 is made up of 15 amino acids. As DNA, the CDR3 is TGTGCCACCAGCAGAGATTTGACAGGGGTCTATGGCTACACCTTC. Protein sequence: CATSRDLTGVYGYTF.

The chain recombines TRBV5-1 with TRBJ2-7, with 7 bases matching TRBD1. CDR3 length equals 15 residues. The ends lost 4 bases at V and 6 bases at J; junction bases unmatched: 13. CDR1 SGHRS and CDR2 YFSETQ come from the germline V gene. CDR3 sequence reads: CASSGSEDRAFEQYF. DNA for the CDR3: TGCGCCAGCAGCGGGTCCGAAGACAGGGCTTTCGAGCAGTACTTC.

This rearrangement joins TRBV2 to TRBJ1-2, with 10 bases lining up with TRBD1. Germline trimming cut 9 bases from V and 7 bases from J; bases unmatched to any gene: 8. The length of the CDR3 is 13 residues. The germline gives CDR1 SNHLY, CDR2 FYNNEI. The CDR3 loop is CARNPTGGSGYTF. The CDR3 DNA follows: TGTGCCAGAAACCCGACAGGGGGCTCTGGCTACACCTTC.

This clone was counted only a few times. The chain employs TRBV28 and TRBJ1-1; D is perhaps TRBD1 (5 bases). This CDR3 is built from 13 residues. The germline V gene encodes CDR1 MDHEN and CDR2 SYDVKM. V was clipped by 2 bases and J by 4 bases, with 8 bases between them. The CDR3: CASSLQGSTEAFF. Here the CDR3 DNA reads TGTGCCAGCAGTTTACAGGGAAGCACTGAAGCTTTCTTT.

The J gene is TRBJ1-3, the V gene TRBV27; tentative D call: TRBD1 (5 bases). V lost 5 bases and J lost 14, with 19 bases in between. This CDR3 is 13 amino acids long. Per germline, CDR1 MNHEY and CDR2 SMNVEV (reference sequence). The CDR3: CASSHREGTLVYF. The CDR3 DNA reads TGTGCCAGCAGTCACCGGGAGGGGACTCTCGTATATTTT.

The rearrangement links TRBV7-3 to TRBJ2-1, with 7 bases fitting TRBD1. CDR1 and CDR2 from the germline V gene are SGHTA and FQGTGA. The junction had 12 bases not matched to a gene; V was cut back by 5 bases and J by 8 bases. The CDR3 is made up of 15 amino acids. The CDR3 DNA is TGTGCCAGCAGCCCGACAGGGACGGGCCGCGATGAGCAGTTCTTC. Protein sequence: CASSPTGTGRDEQFF.

The V and J genes are TRBV25-1 and TRBJ2-5; 9 positions match TRBD2. This CDR3 has 15 amino acids. The V gene end was trimmed by 4 bases and the J gene end by 5 bases; junction bases not matched to a gene: 8. The germline V gene has CDR1 MGHDK and CDR2 SYGVNS. CDR3 amino acids: CASSAFSGGRETQYF. The CDR3 region has the DNA TGTGCCAGCAGTGCATTTAGCGGGGGACGGGAGACCCAGTACTTC.

The chain carries TRBV9 and TRBJ2-2, with TRBD2 identical over 7 bases. Germline CDR1 is SGDLS and CDR2 is YYNGEE. Germline trimming cut 0 bases from V and 6 bases from J; bases unmatched to any gene: 2. CDR3 length equals 14 residues. Here the CDR3 reads CASSVGGGAGELFF. CDR3 coding DNA: TGTGCCAGCAGCGTAGGGGGAGGGGCCGGGGAGCTGTTTTTT.

The chain links TRBV6-1 to TRBJ2-7; 9 positions match TRBD1. The CDR3 is 15 residues long. Trimming took 4 bases from V and 4 from J; bases not matched to a gene: 8. Per germline, CDR1 MNHNS and CDR2 SASEGT. The CDR3 sequence is CASSADRGPSYEQYF. DNA for the CDR3: TGTGCCAGCAGTGCGGACAGGGGCCCCTCATACGAGCAGTACTTC.

This clone was observed once. J is TRBJ2-7 and V is TRBV28; 9 nucleotides match TRBD1. The CDR3 contains 16 residues. J gave up 1 base and V 0 bases, and 4 bases lay outside the gene matches. Germline values: CDR1 MDHEN, CDR2 SYDVKM. The CDR3 coding sequence is TGTGCCAGCAGTTTATGGCCGACAGGGGGTTCCTACGAGCAGTACTTC. Residues: CASSLWPTGGSYEQYF. Using reference TRBV28 and TRBJ2-7 for the parts outside the CDR3, the full variable domain is DVKVTQSSRYLVKRTGEKVFLECVQDMDHENMFWYRQDPGLGLRLIYFSYDVKMKEKGDIPEGYSVSREKKERFSLILESASTNQTSMYLCASSLWPTGGSYEQYFGPGTRLTVT.

The V call is TRBV9, the J call TRBJ2-7, with D uncertain. The CDR3 spans 19 residues. Trimming removed 2 bases from V and 3 bases from J, with 27 bases in between. CDR1 and CDR2 (germline): SGDLS, YYNGEE. CDR3: CASSVEPPSARCVRYEQYF. CDR3 DNA sequence: TGTGCCAGCAGCGTCGAACCCCCGTCCGCACGCTGCGTGCGCTACGAGCAGTACTTC.

This clone is a singleton in its sample. At one end the junction does not follow the germline gene, possibly because of a read error. The chain couples TRBV7-7 to TRBJ2-2, with 11 bases aligning to TRBD1. The CDR3 contains 13 residues. The germline V gene encodes CDR1 SSHAT and CDR2 FNYEAQ (reference sequence). The CDR3 bases are TGTGCTAGCAGGGACAGGGGGACCGGGGAGCTGTTTTTT. The encoded protein is CASRDRGTGELFF. The whole variable domain, remainder taken from reference TRBV7-7 and TRBJ2-2, is GAGVSQSPRYKVTKRGQDVTLRCDPISSHATLYWYQQALGQGPEFLTYFNYEAQPDKSGLPSDRFSAERPEGSISTLTIQRTEQRDSAMYRCASRDRGTGELFFGEGSRLTVL.

V gene TRBV5-4 combines with J gene TRBJ2-7; 7 bases are a match to TRBD1. V gave up 2 bases and J gave up 6 bases; unmatched junction bases: 2. CDR1 is SGHNT, CDR2 YYREEE, per germline (reference sequence). This CDR3 contains 12 residues. CDR3 in amino acids: CASSLGQAEQYF. CDR3 nucleotides: TGTGCCAGCAGCTTAGGACAGGCCGAGCAGTACTTC.

The rearrangement joins TRBV15 to TRBJ1-2; D not resolved. The CDR3 sequence is 12 residues long. V dropped 8 bases and J dropped 4 bases, with 11 bases sitting between them. In germline, CDR1 is LNHNV, CDR2 YYDKDF (reference sequence). CDR3 in DNA: TGTGCCACCGGCGCCGGAGGCTATGGCTACACCTTC. Its translation: CATGAGGYGYTF. Looking up the rest from reference TRBV15 and TRBJ1-2 gives the full variable domain: DAMVIQNPRYQVTQFGKPVTLSCSQTLNHNVMYWYQQKSSQAPKLLFHYYDKDFNNEADTPDNFQSRRPNTSFCFLDIRSPGLGDTAMYLCATGAGGYGYTFGSGTRLTVV.

V gene TRBV18 combines with J gene TRBJ2-5, with 8 bases aligning to TRBD2. Unmatched junction bases numbered 3, after V lost 3 bases and J lost 0 bases. The CDR3 loop spans 15 amino acids. Germline loops: CDR1 KGHSH, CDR2 LQKENI. The CDR3 nucleotides are TGTGCCAGCTCACCGACTAGCGCTTACCAAGAGACCCAGTACTTC. It translates to CASSPTSAYQETQYF.

The chain employs TRBV9 and TRBJ2-7, with D perhaps matching TRBD1 (6 bases). CDR3 length: 16 residues. The V gene lost 0 bases and the J gene lost 3 bases, with 16 bases spanning the gap. Germline V gives CDR1 SGDLS, CDR2 YYNGEE. The CDR3 nucleotides read TGTGCCAGCAGCGTAGCCGACACCGGGACATACTACGAGCAGTACTTC. It specifies CASSVADTGTYYEQYF.

V usage is TRBV9 and J usage is TRBJ2-5, with 7 bases aligning to TRBD2. This CDR3 contains 14 residues. The trim removed 4 bases at V and 2 bases at J, leaving 5 bases unmatched. Looked up from germline, CDR1 is SGDLS and CDR2 is YYNGEE. The CDR3 loop reads CASSPGGGQETQYF. For the CDR3, the DNA is TGTGCCAGCAGCCCCGGCGGGGGACAAGAGACCCAGTACTTC.

In this sample, this clone turned up once. As DNA, the CDR3 is TGCGCCAGCAGCTTGGACGCGGGCGAGCAGTACTTC. It codes for CASSLDAGEQYF. J is TRBJ2-7 and V is TRBV5-1; tentative D call: TRBD2 (5 bases). The CDR3 length is 12 residues. Germline V lookup: CDR1 SGHRS, CDR2 YFSETQ. V shed 0 bases and J shed 6 bases, with 7 bases lying between them. Full variable domain (outside the CDR3, taken from reference TRBV5-1 and TRBJ2-7): KAGVTQTPRYLIKTRGQQVTLSCSPISGHRSVSWYQQTPGQGLQFLFEYFSETQRNKGNFPGRFSGRQFSNSRSEMNVSTLELGDSALYLCASSLDAGEQYFGPGTRLTVT.